These T cell receptor beta chains were read from a single sample in a study of cytomegalovirus exposure and HLA in healthy donors. Produced via immunoSEQ multiplex PCR; TCRdb's table is partial and in-frame only. The sample consists of more than 95,000 clones, 76% of them appearing once. The sample consisted of PBMCs. The receptors were sampled from a man aged 45-60 years in good health and CMV-seropositive. The CDR3 runs from the conserved cysteine through the conserved F or W. The order of the fields is J gene, V gene, CDR3 protein.

>TRBJ2-7|TRBV18
CASSLQGSYEQYF
>TRBJ2-7|TRBV19
CASSMGRDRGRYEQYF
>TRBJ1-1|TRBV7-6
CASSLGVGVIAEAFF
>TRBJ2-5|TRBV5-6
CASSPEGAGEQYF
>TRBJ1-5|TRBV6-1
CASSAVRQGLGNQPQHF
>TRBJ2-2|TRBV6-4
CASRTSGSTGELFF
>TRBJ2-1|TRBV5-1
CASSLSAGQGAYNEQFF
>TRBJ1-1|TRBV10-2
CASSERGTGATEAFF
>TRBJ2-3|TRBV7-7
CASSPGHSTDTQYF
>TRBJ2-7|TRBV2
CASTRGRAYEQYF
>TRBJ2-2|TRBV9
CASSVVSGVTGELFF
>TRBJ2-7|TRBV6-1
CASRSGTAIYEQYF
>TRBJ2-1|TRBV5-1
CASSRSGGLNEQFF
>TRBJ2-7|TRBV9
CASSVAQGPYEQYF
>TRBJ2-1|TRBV6-4
CASSEVAGFIGEQFF
>TRBJ1-3|TRBV6-5
CASSYSKGGNTIYF
>TRBJ2-5|TRBV15
CATSRDTGKGETQYF
>TRBJ2-1|TRBV18
CASSPRTGVNNEQFF
>TRBJ2-1|TRBV2
CASSAGQALYNEQFF
>TRBJ2-1|TRBV7-9
CASSSFSGGALNEQFF
>TRBJ1-6|TRBV10-3
CAISEGVNSPLHF
>TRBJ2-7|TRBV11-2
CASRAGVGYEQYF
>TRBJ2-3|TRBV10-2
CASSEGSGGALTQYF
>TRBJ2-1|TRBV9
CASSVVGGGTSGGRSSYNEQFF
>TRBJ1-1|TRBV2
CASRETELNTEAFF
>TRBJ2-3|TRBV6-5
CASRYPGGAQYF
>TRBJ1-1|TRBV29-1
CSTRQGPEAFF
>TRBJ2-7|TRBV5-4
CASSKTSQSSYEQYF
>TRBJ1-2|TRBV7-8
CASSTGGDGYTF
>TRBJ2-7|TRBV9
CASSAGQGASYEQYF
>TRBJ2-3|TRBV7-9
CASSLTSGGADTQYF
>TRBJ1-6|TRBV5-1
CASSLRTGDNSPLHF
>TRBJ2-3|TRBV10-3
CAISETGQSTDTQYF
>TRBJ1-2|TRBV15
CATSRDRVSNYGYTF
>TRBJ1-2|TRBV5-4
CASGLLGGGNYGYTF
>TRBJ2-1|TRBV15
CATSGSQGLSSSSNEQFF
>TRBJ2-1|TRBV2
CASRGLAGGREFF
>TRBJ2-7|TRBV7-2
CASSLGRTGAYEQYF
>TRBJ1-5|TRBV18
CASSPGRSNQPQHF
>TRBJ1-1|TRBV28
CASSLEGATEAFF
>TRBJ2-5|TRBV7-9
CASKRRLAGQETQYF
>TRBJ2-5|TRBV9
CASSFMGLAQETQYF
>TRBJ2-7|TRBV5-4
CASSKSGGENEQYF
>TRBJ2-1|TRBV28
CASSFPGLPNEQFF
>TRBJ2-7|TRBV4-1
CASSQGTGPPYEQYF
>TRBJ2-5|TRBV7-9
CASSPGLREQYF
>TRBJ1-1|TRBV7-9
CASSLYRDTEAFF
>TRBJ2-7|TRBV6-5
CASSYYLGQHLYF
>TRBJ2-7|TRBV6-5
CASSKQNPYEQYF
>TRBJ1-5|TRBV15
CATSRERTGVSNQPQHF
>TRBJ2-7|TRBV19
CASSLGLPDEQYF
>TRBJ2-5|TRBV19
CASSISRQSETQYF
>TRBJ2-1|TRBV5-1
CASQLLGDEQFF
>TRBJ2-1|TRBV28
CASSPNPRSAYNEQFF
>TRBJ2-1|TRBV7-8
CASSLEVVLNYNEQFF